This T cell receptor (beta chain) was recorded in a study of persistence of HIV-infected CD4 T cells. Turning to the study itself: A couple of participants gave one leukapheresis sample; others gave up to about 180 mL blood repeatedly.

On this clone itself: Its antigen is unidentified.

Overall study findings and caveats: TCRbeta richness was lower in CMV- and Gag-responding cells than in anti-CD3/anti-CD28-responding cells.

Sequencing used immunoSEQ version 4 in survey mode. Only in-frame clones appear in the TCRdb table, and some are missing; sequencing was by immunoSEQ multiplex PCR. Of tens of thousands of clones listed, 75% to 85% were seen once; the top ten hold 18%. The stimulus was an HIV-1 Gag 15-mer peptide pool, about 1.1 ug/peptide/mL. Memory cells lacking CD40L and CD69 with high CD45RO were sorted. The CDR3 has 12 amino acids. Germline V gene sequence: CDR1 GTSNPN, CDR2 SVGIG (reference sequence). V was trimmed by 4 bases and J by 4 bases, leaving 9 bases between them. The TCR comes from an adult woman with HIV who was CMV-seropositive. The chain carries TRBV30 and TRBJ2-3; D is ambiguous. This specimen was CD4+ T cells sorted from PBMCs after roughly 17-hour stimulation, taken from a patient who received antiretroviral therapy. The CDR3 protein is CAWIDRSDTQYF. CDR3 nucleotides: TGTGCCTGGATCGATAGGTCAGATACGCAGTATTTT.